The rows below give T cell receptor beta chains drawn from one sample of a study of T cell responses to AZD1222 COVID-19 vaccine. TCRdb's table, derived via immunoSEQ multiplex PCR, lists solely in-frame clones and lacks some. The sample yields roughly 120,000 clones, roughly 90% seen once. The source was peripheral blood, collected on day 0 of AZD1222 vaccination. These receptors came from an adult in good health. The conserved cysteine and the conserved F or W are not part of the CDR3 here.

v_call,cdr3_aa
TRBV11-3,ASSELAGAYNEQF
TRBV27,ASSVDRVRPQH
TRBV20-1,SARRTDTQY
TRBV30,AWNRPGFDTQY
TRBV14,ASSQVAGKYGYT
TRBV5-4,ASSPGLPYEQY
TRBV19,ASSMGWREPITDTQY
TRBV5-1,ASRGDSPYGYT
TRBV19,ASSSRISTEAF
TRBV2,ASSERGAGTEAF
TRBV3-1/TRBV3-2,ASSPPYSTNEKLF
TRBV18,ASSPGTGGFEAF
TRBV14,ASSPSGSGNTIY
TRBV28,ASWDRRYEQY
TRBV11-3,ASSSQRGSFPSSGANVLT
TRBV10-3,AIRWGPGFYEQY
TRBV20-1,SASGKDKY
TRBV7-6,ASSLGPYSGQFRESGNTIY
TRBV30,AWSQGTANTEAF
TRBV4-1,ASSPEVPTNEKLF
TRBV6-5,AGEGIRGAF
TRBV5-1,ASRSSLLTEAF
TRBV12-3/TRBV12-4,ASSYAGLGELF
TRBV19,ASSSTGDNSPLH
TRBV19,ASSDLGAAKNIQY
TRBV23-1,ASSPKRTLSSYEQY
TRBV7-9,ASSLLPGDSPLH
TRBV30,AWSATSGDTQY
TRBV19,ASSRQGTDTQY
TRBV5-5,ASSPWGASSYNEQF
TRBV19,ASSIALLSGPVGQPQH
TRBV23-1,ASSQIDTGGRWNTEAF
TRBV27,ASKTGGAQPQH
TRBV4-2,ASSQLTPGRTASSYEQY